The 10 T cell receptor beta chains given below trace back to one sample, sequenced in a study of beta chain features in type 1 diabetes. The authors reverse transcribed all of the isolated RNA, so sequencing captured expressed TCRB transcripts. The method was immunoSEQ multiplex PCR; TCRdb's version includes in-frame clones alone and lacks a portion of them. The sample holds about 930,000 clones, roughly 16% seen once. The sequenced material came from naive CD4+ T cells from blood. The receptor source for this set is a woman aged 18 to 35 in good health.

J is TRBJ2-7 and V is TRBV7-9; D is perhaps TRBD1 or TRBD2 (5 bases each). The CDR3 extends over 15 amino acids. Trimming cost V 5 bases and J 0 bases, with 14 bases left between them. In germline, CDR1 is SEHNR, CDR2 FQNEAQ (reference sequence). This CDR3 is CASSSPTGRSYEQYF. The CDR3 nucleotides are TGTGCCAGCAGCAGCCCCACGGGGCGCTCCTACGAGCAGTACTTC.

This clone was seen a handful of times. The CDR3 nucleotides read TGTGCCAGCAGTTACGAAGGGATACTAGCCGATGAGCAGTTCTTC. Protein: CASSYEGILADEQFF. The rearrangement uses TRBV6-5 and TRBJ2-1, with D tentatively TRBD2 (6 bases). The CDR3 sequence is 15 residues long. Germline V gene lookup returns CDR1 MNHEY and CDR2 SVGAGI. V lost 2 bases to trimming and J lost 8 bases, with 16 bases between them.

This chain joins TRBV7-8 and TRBJ2-6, with 7 bases lining up with TRBD1. CDR1 and CDR2 from the germline V gene are SGHVS and FQNEAQ. CDR3 length: 20 residues. V dropped 1 base and J dropped 2; count of bases not matched to a gene: 14. The CDR3: CASSLEWALLDRPGANVLTF. The CDR3 nucleotides read TGTGCCAGCAGCTTAGAATGGGCGTTGTTGGACAGGCCTGGGGCCAACGTCCTGACTTTC.

This chain joins TRBV9 and TRBJ2-1; the D is unclear. This CDR3 has 15 residues. CDR1 and CDR2 (germline): SGDLS, YYNGEE. V lost 0 bases and J lost 0, with 7 bases in between. CDR3 sequence reads: CASSVVGNSYNEQFF. The CDR3 DNA reads TGTGCCAGCAGCGTAGTAGGCAACTCCTACAATGAGCAGTTCTTC.

This clone was detected a few times. The chain recombines TRBV6-5 with TRBJ2-3; 8 positions agree with TRBD2. The CDR3 contains 16 residues. Germline values: CDR1 MNHEY, CDR2 SVGAGI. The ends lost 2 bases at V and 1 base at J; junction bases unmatched: 5. CDR3 amino acids: CASSYSREGGTDTQYF. The CDR3 DNA sequence: TGTGCCAGCAGTTACAGTCGGGAGGGTGGCACAGATACGCAGTATTTT.

The J gene is TRBJ1-2, the V gene TRBV29-1; D gene uncertain. In germline, CDR1 is SQVTM, CDR2 ANQGSEA. The CDR3 has 12 amino acids. V was cut by 3 bases and J by 5 bases, with 10 bases left in between. In nucleotides, the CDR3 is TGCAGCGTTGAGCGGACCGCTTATGGCTACACCTTC. Translated, it gives CSVERTAYGYTF. Full variable domain (missing parts from reference TRBV29-1 and TRBJ1-2): SAVISQKPSRDICQRGTSLTIQCQVDSQVTMMFWYRQQPGQSLTLIATANQGSEATYESGFVIDKFPISRPNLTFSTLTVSNMSPEDSSIYLCSVERTAYGYTFGSGTRLTVV.

This clone came up a few times. V usage is TRBV9 and J usage is TRBJ2-6; D unresolved. CDR1 and CDR2 (germline): SGDLS, YYNGEE. This CDR3 has 13 amino acids. The V and J ends lost 5 bases and 4 bases respectively, with 7 bases between them. The CDR3 loop is CASRRSGANVLTF. The DNA of the CDR3 is TGTGCCAGCAGGCGATCCGGGGCCAACGTCCTGACTTTC.

CDR3 DNA: TGCGCCAGCAGCCAAGAAACAGGGGTTACCGAAAAACTGTTTTTT. Its protein product is CASSQETGVTEKLFF. The chain employs TRBV4-3 and TRBJ1-4, with 7 bases that match TRBD1. The CDR3 totals 15 residues. Looked up from germline, CDR1 is LGHNA and CDR2 is YSLEER. Trimming removed 0 bases from V and 8 bases from J; junction bases left unmatched: 6.

This clone was seen a handful of times. The genes are TRBV6-5 and TRBJ2-2; D is possibly TRBD1 (6 bases). The length of the CDR3 is 14 residues. CDR1 is MNHEY, CDR2 SVGAGI, per germline. The V and J ends lost 6 bases and 1 base respectively, with 9 bases between them. The chain's CDR3 is CASRGHMNTGELFF. For the CDR3, the DNA is TGTGCCAGCAGGGGACACATGAACACCGGGGAGCTGTTTTTT.

CDR3 residues: CASMTVYQETQYF. CDR3 nucleotide sequence: TGTGCCAGCATGACCGTATACCAAGAGACCCAGTACTTC. The V and J genes are TRBV2 and TRBJ2-5; D is ambiguous. The CDR3 spans 13 residues. V dropped 7 bases and J dropped 0 bases, with 9 bases sitting between them. In germline, CDR1 is SNHLY, CDR2 FYNNEI.